This T cell receptor (beta chain) derives from a study of patients and donors after allogeneic stem cell transplantation. In this sample, this clonotype turned up a few times. The CDR3 is 12 amino acids. Trimming left V 5 bases short and J 5 bases short, with 9 bases between. Germline V gene sequence: CDR1 SGHNT, CDR2 YENEEA. MiXCR was run by TCRdb on the RT-PCR reads, yielding one entry per CDR3 protein. This sample yields some 2,600 distinct CDR3 sequences, of which around 8.2% are seen a single time; around 30% belongs to the top ten. This clonotype was obtained from a human donor who was either an allogeneic HSCT recipient or a stem cell or donor lymphocyte infusion donor (not recorded which). It is not recorded whose cells these are; they may come from a transplant donor. The V call is TRBV11-3, the J call TRBJ2-5, with TRBD1 as a possible D gene (6 bases). Sample: blood, either unsorted or a sorted T cell fraction (not recorded which). In nucleotides, the CDR3 is TGTGCCAGCAGCCTAAGGGGGGAGACCCAGTACTTC. Amino acid sequence: CASSLRGETQYF.